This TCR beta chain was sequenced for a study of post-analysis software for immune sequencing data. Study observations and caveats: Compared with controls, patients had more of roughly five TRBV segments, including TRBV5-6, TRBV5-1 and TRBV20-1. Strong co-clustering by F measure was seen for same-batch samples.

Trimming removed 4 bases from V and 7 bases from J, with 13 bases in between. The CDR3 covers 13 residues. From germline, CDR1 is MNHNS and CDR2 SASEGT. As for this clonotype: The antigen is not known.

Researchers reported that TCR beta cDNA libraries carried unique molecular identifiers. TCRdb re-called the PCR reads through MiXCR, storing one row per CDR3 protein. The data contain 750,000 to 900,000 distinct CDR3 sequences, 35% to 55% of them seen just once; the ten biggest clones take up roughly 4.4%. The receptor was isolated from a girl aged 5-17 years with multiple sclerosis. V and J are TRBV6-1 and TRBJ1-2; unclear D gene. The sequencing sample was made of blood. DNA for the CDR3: TGTGCCAGCAGTGTTTCCGGGCCTGGTGGCTACACCTTC. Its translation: CASSVSGPGGYTF.